This TCR beta chain was captured in a study of cytomegalovirus exposure and HLA in healthy donors. Across the study: Researchers found that around 80% of under 450 genotyped donors fell within the Caucasian-associated ancestry cluster. Whole-study results and caveats: Most TCR sequences were seen very rarely across donors, but some public TCRs occurred in many. A later analysis, which compared TCR beta chains of equal frequency, found the HLA-associated ones more clonally expanded. Reports indicated that the classifier achieved high specificity and sensitivity in diagnosing cytomegalovirus status.

This clone has only a few counts. Its antigen is undetermined. Deletions cut 2 bases from V and 5 bases from J, with 6 bases between. In germline, CDR1 is MNHNS, CDR2 SASEGT. The CDR3 extends over 13 amino acids. 13 Jbeta primers and 60 Vbeta primers were used for the PCR. TCRdb's copy holds only in-frame clones and misses some; the assay was immunoSEQ multiplex PCR. The top ten clones hold 13% of a sample with about 160,000 clones, 80% to 90% of them seen once. The chain employs TRBV6-1 and TRBJ2-2, with D perhaps TRBD2 (6 bases). The material sequenced was PBMCs. The clonotype originates from a woman aged 45-65 years in good health and CMV-seronegative. CDR3: CASSERETGELFF. The CDR3 DNA follows: TGTGCCAGCAGTGAACGGGAGACCGGGGAGCTGTTTTTT.